These 3 T cell receptor beta chains share one sample of origin, sequenced in a study of blood T cell repertoires in COVID-19. Using immunoSEQ multiplex PCR, the repertoire was profiled, and TCRdb retains in-frame clones only, with some absent. The data show around 61,000 clones, 65% to 90% seen once. The sample taken for sequencing was peripheral blood. Receptors were obtained from a man over 45 with active COVID-19.

This chain connects TRBV7-2 to TRBJ2-7, with 8 bases fitting TRBD1. This CDR3 is built from 16 residues. Looked up from germline, CDR1 is SGHTA and CDR2 is FQGNSA. Trimming cost V 1 base and J 4 bases; bases outside gene matches: 9. CDR3 sequence reads: CASSLVPGQATYEQYF. CDR3 nucleotides: TGTGCCAGCAGCTTAGTACCGGGACAGGCTACTTACGAGCAGTACTTC.

The chain uses TRBV5-1 and TRBJ2-1; TRBD1 matches 9 bases. The V gene's germline CDR1 is SGHRS and CDR2 YFSETQ. V lost 3 bases, J lost 7 bases, and 11 bases stayed unmatched. The CDR3 covers 16 residues. The chain's CDR3 is CASSWGTGGLVNEQFF. Written as DNA, the CDR3 is TGCGCCAGCAGCTGGGGAACAGGGGGCCTTGTTAATGAGCAGTTCTTC.

This clone was counted between two and nine times. The J gene is TRBJ2-5, the V gene TRBV19; 7 bases are shared with TRBD2. This CDR3 is 13 amino acids long. With 6 bases clipped from V and 5 bases from J, the junction kept 6 bases outside the gene matches. Looked up from germline, CDR1 is LNHDA and CDR2 is SQIVND (reference sequence). Written as DNA, the CDR3 is TGTGCCAGTAGCTCGAGGACTAGTGAGACCCAGTACTTC. Its translation: CASSSRTSETQYF.